This T cell receptor beta chain was retrieved from a study of blood T cell repertoires in COVID-19. Libraries were prepared by immunoSEQ multiplex PCR; TCRdb keeps only in-frame clonotypes and omits some of them. Of hundreds of thousands of clones in the sample, around nine tenths are singletons; the top ten hold 9.5% to 15%. The CDR3 runs 15 residues. CDR1 LNHDA and CDR2 SQIVND come from the germline V gene (reference sequence). With 3 bases clipped from V and 2 bases from J, the junction kept 4 bases outside the gene matches. The sequence derives from a woman aged 18-30 years who had recovered from COVID-19. Sequencing was carried out using peripheral blood. The chain has TRBV19 and TRBJ2-7, with 10 bases matching TRBD1. CDR3 in DNA: TGTGCCAGTAGTATTTGGACAGGGGGAACCTACGAGCAGTACTTC. This gives the protein CASSIWTGGTYEQYF.